Listed here are 21 T cell receptor beta chains from one sample, sequenced in a study of T cells in Graves' hyperthyroidism and ophthalmopathy. TCR beta CDR3 regions were amplified from RNA. An initial round of RT-PCR targeting the TCR CDR3 relied on the HTBI primer set. TCRdb called the multiplex PCR reads again in MiXCR, with one record for every CDR3 protein. The sample consists of a few hundred thousand distinct CDR3 sequences, roughly 14% of them appearing once. The material sequenced was blood. The receptors were gathered from a woman aged 30 to 39 with Graves' ophthalmopathy.

This clonotype was observed many times. V and J are TRBV27 and TRBJ2-1; 7 bases align to TRBD2. The length of the CDR3 is 15 residues. Germline-derived CDR1 and CDR2 are MNHEY and SMNVEV (reference sequence). The trim removed 3 bases at V and 3 bases at J, leaving 5 bases unmatched. The CDR3 DNA is TGTGCCAGCAGTTTCGGGGAGGGAAACTACAATGAGCAGTTCTTC. Amino acid sequence: CASSFGEGNYNEQFF.

This clonotype came up many times. The chain joins TRBV5-6 to TRBJ1-5, with 9 bases identical to TRBD1. The V gene's germline CDR1 is SGHDT and CDR2 YYEEEE. The CDR3 contains 13 residues. With V trimmed by 3 bases and J by 7 bases, 2 bases remained unmatched. CDR3 region: CASSWGQGQPQHF. In nucleotides, the CDR3 is TGTGCCAGCAGCTGGGGACAGGGACAGCCCCAGCATTTT. Supplemented by reference TRBV5-6 and TRBJ1-5, the full variable domain reads DAGVTQSPTHLIKTRGQQVTLRCSPKSGHDTVSWYQQALGQGPQFIFQYYEEEERQRGNFPDRFSGHQFPNYSSELNVNALLLGDSALYLCASSWGQGQPQHFGDGTRLSIL.

This clonotype appeared a few times. The CDR3 protein is CASSLGPGQGTYEQYF. The CDR3, as DNA: TGTGCCAGCAGTTTAGGCCCGGGACAGGGTACTTACGAGCAGTACTTC. The rearrangement uses TRBV28 and TRBJ2-7; 9 positions match TRBD1. In germline, CDR1 is MDHEN, CDR2 SYDVKM. The CDR3 covers 16 residues. V was pared by 2 bases and J by 4 bases, with 9 bases of the junction left unmatched.

J is TRBJ2-1 and V is TRBV27; D not certain. Per germline, CDR1 MNHEY and CDR2 SMNVEV (reference sequence). This CDR3 contains 13 residues. This CDR3 reads CATGHRPYNEQFF. In nucleotides, the CDR3 is TGTGCTACGGGTCACCGCCCCTACAATGAGCAGTTCTTC.

This clonotype was seen more than once but under ten times. The chain couples TRBV12-3 or TRBV12-4 to TRBJ2-2, with D perhaps TRBD1 (8 bases). Trimming cost V 6 bases and J 5 bases, with 22 bases left between them. This CDR3 region has 17 residues. The CDR3 DNA follows: TGTGCCAGCAGCAGGGGGGGGGGGCAGGGGGCAACCGGGGAGCTGTTTTTT. It specifies CASSRGGGQGATGELFF.

This clonotype occurred many times. The V and J genes are TRBV2 and TRBJ2-1; 7 bases are shared with TRBD1. Germline V CDR1 and CDR2: SNHLY, FYNNEI. The trim removed 1 base at V and 7 bases at J, leaving 4 bases unmatched. This CDR3 is 14 amino acids long. Here the CDR3 reads CASSEEGAWNEQFF. DNA for the CDR3: TGTGCCAGCAGTGAAGAGGGGGCATGGAATGAGCAGTTCTTC.

This clonotype has a handful of counts. The J gene is TRBJ2-1, the V gene TRBV4-2; TRBD2 might be the D (6 bases). Germline CDR1 reads LGHNA; CDR2 reads YNFKEQ. The CDR3 has 17 amino acids. V was cut by 0 bases and J by 8 bases, with 20 bases left in between. CDR3: CASSQEIPGLKKDEQFF. As DNA, the CDR3 is TGTGCCAGCAGCCAAGAAATTCCGGGACTCAAGAAGGATGAGCAGTTCTTC.

Note on this clonotype: This may stem from a read error, because a much larger clone lies one nucleotide away. The rearrangement links TRBV13 to TRBJ2-3; 7 nucleotides line up with TRBD1. This CDR3 contains 17 residues. Looked up from germline, CDR1 is PRHDT and CDR2 is FYEKMQ (reference sequence). The trim removed 4 bases at V and 0 bases at J, leaving 10 bases unmatched. CDR3 in amino acids: CASSSAKGTESTDTQYF. CDR3 coding DNA: TGTGCCAGCAGCTCCGCGAAAGGGACAGAAAGCACAGATACGCAGTATTTT.

Points on this clonotype: A much more abundant neighbour one base away suggests this may be a read error. V usage is TRBV28 and J usage is TRBJ2-5, with 7 bases identical to TRBD2. CDR1 is MDHEN and CDR2 is SYDVKM in the germline V gene. The CDR3 totals 16 residues. In nucleotides, the CDR3 is TGTGCCAGCGGAACAGTTACGGTGACTAGCAGGGAGATCCAGTACTTC. It encodes CASGTVTVTSREIQYF.

This clonotype was counted many times. The chain recombines TRBV18 with TRBJ1-2, with D possibly being TRBD1 (5 bases). The CDR3 length is 16 residues. Trimming removed 4 bases from V and 3 bases from J, with 18 bases in between. From germline, CDR1 is KGHSH and CDR2 LQKENI. Here the CDR3 DNA reads TGTGCCAGCTCACACAAAACGGGGCAGTCGCACTATGGCTACACCTTC. It encodes CASSHKTGQSHYGYTF.

This clonotype was seen a handful of times. The rearrangement joins TRBV4-1 to TRBJ1-5; D not resolved. This CDR3 spans 16 amino acids. The ends were cut back, 0 bases at V and 1 base at J, with 10 bases in the middle. CDR1 and CDR2 from the germline V gene are MGHRA and YSYEKL. CDR3 region: CASSQDKGYSNQPQHF. CDR3 DNA: TGCGCCAGCAGCCAAGATAAAGGGTACAGCAATCAGCCCCAGCATTTT.

This clonotype came up many times. V gene TRBV4-1 combines with J gene TRBJ2-5; unclear D gene. Trimming took off 2 bases at V and 7 bases at J, with 14 bases between the two ends. This CDR3 spans 14 amino acids. Germline V lookup: CDR1 MGHRA, CDR2 YSYEKL. The DNA of the CDR3 is TGCGCCAGCAGCCAACTCGGAACCTTAGGGACCCAGTACTTC. Protein sequence: CASSQLGTLGTQYF.

This clonotype was counted at least ten times. The V and J genes are TRBV7-2 and TRBJ1-2, with D uncertain. Germline V lookup: CDR1 SGHTA, CDR2 FQGNSA. This CDR3 comprises 14 residues. Trimming removed 3 bases at V and 7 bases at J, with 15 bases between. The CDR3 loop is CASSFSQPAFGYTF. CDR3 sequence (DNA): TGTGCCAGCAGCTTCAGCCAACCCGCTTTTGGCTACACCTTC.

As regards this clonotype: Since a much larger clone is just one base distant, this may be a read error. The CDR3 reads CASSHMNTEAFF. In DNA form, the CDR3 reads TGTGCCAGCAGTCACATGAACACTGAAGCTTTCTTT. This chain links TRBV27 with TRBJ1-1; D not resolved. Trimming removed 5 bases at V and 0 bases at J, with 4 bases between. CDR1 and CDR2 (germline): MNHEY, SMNVEV (reference sequence). This CDR3 is built from 12 residues.

This chain links TRBV12-3 or TRBV12-4 with TRBJ1-4; 12 bases match TRBD1. The CDR3 is 20 amino acids. J gave up 8 bases and V 6 bases, and 22 bases lay outside the gene matches. CDR3 sequence (DNA): TGTGCCAGCAGATCGGGTTATGGGGACAGGGGGCGCGGGGGTCTAGAAAAACTGTTTTTT. Its protein product is CASRSGYGDRGRGGLEKLFF.

A word on this clonotype: A single base separates this from a much larger clone, so it may be a read error. The V call is TRBV5-1, the J call TRBJ1-6; tentatively, D is TRBD1 (6 bases). This CDR3 contains 17 residues. Germline V gives CDR1 SGHRS, CDR2 YFSETQ. CDR3 region: CASGLGLVQGRNSPLHF. The CDR3 DNA is TGCGCCAGCGGCTTGGGTCTAGTGCAGGGGAGGAATTCACCCCTCCACTTT.

This clonotype was picked up many times. The chain has TRBV7-2 and TRBJ1-1; D call uncertain. The CDR3 is 15 residues long. Deletions cut 3 bases from V and 5 bases from J, with 16 bases between. CDR1 SGHTA and CDR2 FQGNSA come from the germline V gene. Written as DNA, the CDR3 is TGTGCCAGCAGCTTGTCGACGGACGGAAGGACTGAAGCTTTCTTT. This translates into CASSLSTDGRTEAFF. Full variable domain (outside the CDR3, taken from reference TRBV7-2 and TRBJ1-1): GAGVSQSPSNKVTEKGKDVELRCDPISGHTALYWYRQSLGQGLEFLIYFQGNSAPDKSGLPSDRFSAERTGGSVSTLTIQRTQQEDSAVYLCASSLSTDGRTEAFFGQGTRLTVV.

This clonotype was observed at least ten times. The chain uses TRBV30 and TRBJ1-5, with TRBD1 as a possible D gene (6 bases). The CDR3 covers 14 residues. CDR1 GTSNPN and CDR2 SVGIG come from the germline V gene (reference sequence). Trimming left V 2 bases short and J 6 bases short, with 14 bases between. CDR3 sequence reads: CAWSQQGGGQPQHF. As DNA, the CDR3 is TGTGCCTGGAGTCAGCAGGGAGGGGGTCAGCCCCAGCATTTT.

This clonotype occurred once. The chain combines TRBV6-2 or TRBV6-3 with TRBJ2-3; a weak D match, TRBD2 (6 bases). This CDR3 has 12 residues. The V end lost 10 bases, the J end lost 6 bases, and 14 bases lay between the germline ends. Germline values: CDR1 MNHEY, CDR2 SVGEGT. CDR3 region: CATFPGGDTQYF. The CDR3 region has the DNA TGTGCCACATTTCCTGGGGGGGATACGCAGTATTTT.

This clonotype has at least ten counts. The V gene is TRBV28, the J gene TRBJ1-1; D might be TRBD1 (6 bases). Germline lookup yields CDR1 MDHEN and CDR2 SYDVKM. This CDR3 spans 17 amino acids. The V end lost 3 bases, the J end lost 1 base, and 18 bases lay between the germline ends. In nucleotides, the CDR3 is TGTGCCAGCAGTTTCCCCAGGACCGGGACAAAGAACACTGAAGCTTTCTTT. Translating it yields CASSFPRTGTKNTEAFF.

This clonotype occurred many times. The chain uses TRBV11-2 and TRBJ1-1, with D unclear. This CDR3 spans 12 amino acids. V was cut by 6 bases and J by 4 bases, with 9 bases left in between. CDR1 and CDR2 from the germline V gene are SGHAT and FQNNGV. CDR3 in amino acids: CASSRVFTEAFF. The CDR3, as DNA: TGTGCCAGCAGTAGGGTCTTCACTGAAGCTTTCTTT.